This entry describes one T cell receptor beta chain. Its antigen is not identified. These data come from a study of shared clonotypes between healthy human individuals. Findings and caveats of the study: Clonotypes shared by all four donors outscored non-shared clonotypes in generation probability.

Sequencing used immunoSEQ multiplex PCR; TCRdb keeps in-frame clones, though not all of them. The table lists approximately 740,000 clones, 80% to 95% of them singletons. CD8 cells regarded as naive lacked CD45RO, were positively chosen for CCR7, and omitted terminally differentiated effector memory CD45RA+ cells. There were no recent acute infections or vaccinations among the donors, who were healthy HIV-negative adults. CDR3 length: 14 amino acids. Trimming pared 6 bases from V and 0 bases from J, leaving 12 bases between. The germline CDR1 and CDR2 sequences are ENHRY and SYGVKD. The rearrangement uses TRBV10-3 and TRBJ2-7, with D possibly being TRBD2 (6 bases). Specimen: naive CD8+ T cells sorted from blood. The receptor comes from a man aged 30 to 45 in good health. The chain's CDR3 is CAISHVTSSYEQYF. The DNA for the CDR3 is TGTGCCATCAGCCATGTGACTAGCTCCTACGAGCAGTACTTC.